The source of this T cell receptor beta chain is a study of identical twins. Study-wide points: A lower insertion count was a feature of abundant cord blood beta clonotypes, with no such feature in memory repertoires. Models underestimated out-of-frame TCR alpha sharing in monozygotic twins.

TCRdb fed the 5' RACE reads into MiXCR, producing one record per CDR3 protein. This table has a few hundred thousand distinct CDR3 sequences, about a fifth appearing once. Germline trimming cut 1 base from V and 0 bases from J; bases unmatched to any gene: 6. The CDR3 runs 17 residues. The germline CDR1 and CDR2 sequences are LGHNA and YSLEER. This clonotype was counted ten times or more. Its target is not known. V is TRBV4-3 and J is TRBJ2-1, with 7 bases fitting TRBD2. The TCR was taken from a man aged 50 or older in good health. Input material: naive T cells sorted from blood. CDR3: CASSQVFTSASYNEQFF. The CDR3 DNA is TGCGCCAGCAGCCAAGTGTTTACTAGCGCCTCCTACAATGAGCAGTTCTTC.